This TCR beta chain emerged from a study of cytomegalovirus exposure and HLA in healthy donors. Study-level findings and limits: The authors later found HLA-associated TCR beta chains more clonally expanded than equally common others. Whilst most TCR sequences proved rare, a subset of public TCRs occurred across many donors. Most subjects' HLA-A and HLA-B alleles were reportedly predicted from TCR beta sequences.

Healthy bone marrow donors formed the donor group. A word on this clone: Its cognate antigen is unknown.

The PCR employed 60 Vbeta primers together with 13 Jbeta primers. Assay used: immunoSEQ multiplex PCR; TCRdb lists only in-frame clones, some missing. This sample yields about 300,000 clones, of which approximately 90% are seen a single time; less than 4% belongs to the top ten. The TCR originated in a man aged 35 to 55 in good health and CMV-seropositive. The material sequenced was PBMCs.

The CDR3 DNA reads as TGTGCCAGCAGCTTAGAACAGCAAGAGACCCAGTACTTC. Amino acids: CASSLEQQETQYF. The chain joins TRBV11-3 to TRBJ2-5; D is ambiguous. Trimming pared 0 bases from V and 2 bases from J, leaving 4 bases between. The CDR3 loop spans 13 amino acids. The germline V gene encodes CDR1 SGHNT and CDR2 YENEEA.